The rows below give T cell receptor beta chains drawn from one sample of a study of long-term antiretroviral therapy in people with HIV. Assay used: immunoSEQ multiplex PCR; TCRdb lists only in-frame clones, some missing. The data contain 20,000 to 25,000 clones, approximately 86% of them singletons. This specimen was unsorted PBMCs, taken 1.2 years after starting antiretroviral therapy. The receptors shown here come from a man aged 45 to 65 with HIV. The conserved cysteine and the conserved F or W are not part of the CDR3 here. The order of the fields is CDR3 protein, J gene, V gene, CDR3 length.

SAFGAF | TRBJ1-1 | TRBV20-1 | 6
ASSFGRDRVVGEQY | TRBJ2-7 | TRBV5-5 | 14
ASSFSREDVYGYT | TRBJ1-2 | TRBV6-5 | 13
ASSLYSGNTIY | TRBJ1-3 | TRBV19 | 11
ASSVGTWGNQPQH | TRBJ1-5 | TRBV6-1 | 13
ASSQDSGAPSTDTQY | TRBJ2-3 | TRBV4-3 | 15
ASSPQGGSSGNTIY | TRBJ1-3 | TRBV18 | 14
ASSGQGGTPLH | TRBJ1-6 | TRBV2 | 11
ASSLAGGSNEQF | TRBJ2-1 | TRBV7-2 | 12
ATSRDSREQY | TRBJ2-7 | TRBV15 | 10
ASSEDRRNTEAF | TRBJ1-1 | TRBV2 | 12
ASSLLSYEQY | TRBJ2-7 | TRBV28 | 10
ASSSSSGYEQY | TRBJ2-7 | TRBV6-6 | 11
ASSFLDGYT | TRBJ1-2 | TRBV28 | 9
ASSLEVGEQY | TRBJ2-7 | TRBV7-9 | 10
ASSVAIGYEQY | TRBJ2-7 | TRBV9 | 11
ATSRQENTEAF | TRBJ1-1 | TRBV15 | 11
ASSRVPTGGELF | TRBJ2-2 | TRBV5-6 | 12
ASSPHGPEQY | TRBJ2-7 | TRBV18 | 10
ASSFGTTTSTDTQY | TRBJ2-3 | TRBV7-6 | 14
ASSYSGGRVNTEAF | TRBJ1-1 | TRBV6-5 | 14
ASSTPERASSLYEQY | TRBJ2-7 | TRBV19 | 15
ASSQRQGLSAYEQY | TRBJ2-7 | TRBV5-1 | 14
ASSLDRGRRGYT | TRBJ1-2 | TRBV6-6 | 12
ASRLQRDSGNIQY | TRBJ2-4 | TRBV2 | 13
ASSFGEIARYGYT | TRBJ1-2 | TRBV7-9 | 13
ASTLRLGTYEQY | TRBJ2-7 | TRBV6-5 | 12
SVERGYEQY | TRBJ2-7 | TRBV29-1 | 9
ASSLRRSGTEAF | TRBJ1-1 | TRBV7-8 | 12
ASSLPGGGRSTDTQY | TRBJ2-3 | TRBV7-9 | 15
ASSLKTSGGPGTQY | TRBJ2-5 | TRBV7-2 | 14
ASLLGENSPLH | TRBJ1-6 | TRBV10-2 | 11
ASSPSGGGETQY | TRBJ2-5 | TRBV9 | 12
ASSSLAGGPPDTQY | TRBJ2-3 | TRBV27 | 14
ASSADSNYGYT | TRBJ1-2 | TRBV7-2 | 11
ASSAGTGSDTYGYT | TRBJ1-2 | TRBV7-9 | 14
ASSPDLGQGATIAGELF | TRBJ2-2 | TRBV5-1 | 17
ASSLYTASGGNEQF | TRBJ2-1 | TRBV7-8 | 14
ASSSFVHSRFTGELF | TRBJ2-2 | TRBV7-6 | 15